This T cell receptor (beta chain) came from a study of shared clonotypes between healthy human individuals. This clone has just a few counts. Libraries were prepared by immunoSEQ multiplex PCR; TCRdb keeps only in-frame clonotypes and omits some of them. This table has 650,000 to 800,000 clones, 55% to 80% appearing once. The specimen was memory CD4+ T cells sorted from blood. Subset here: CD45RA-negative fraction. The clonotype was recovered from a woman under 40 in good health.

The CDR3 DNA sequence: TGTGCCAGCTCACCACGATCCGGTTACGAGCAGTACTTC. This translates into CASSPRSGYEQYF. The chain employs TRBV18 and TRBJ2-7; D is uncertain. Germline assignment: CDR1 KGHSH and CDR2 LQKENI. The CDR3 extends over 13 amino acids. Trimming left V 1 base short and J 4 bases short, with 8 bases between.